This is a list of T cell receptor beta chains from one sample in a study of cytomegalovirus exposure and HLA in healthy donors. Assay: immunoSEQ multiplex PCR; the TCRdb copy retains only in-frame clones and omits some. The repertoire holds about 130,000 clones, with approximately 84% as singletons. The sequencing input was PBMCs. These receptors all come from a woman in her thirties or forties in good health and CMV-seronegative. Both conserved end residues are part of each CDR3. The D gene is left open where the match is weak. Where a row states a size, it is once, few, many or the class of an expanded clone; other rows omit it.

d_gene: TRBD1; j_gene: TRBJ1-1; abundance: -; v_gene: TRBV18; CDR3aa: CASSPQGANTEAFF; CDR3nt: TGTGCCAGCTCACCACAGGGGGCGAACACTGAAGCTTTCTTT
d_gene: TRBD1; j_gene: TRBJ1-2; abundance: -; v_gene: TRBV18; CDR3aa: CASAQGQGRGYTF; CDR3nt: TGTGCCAGCGCCCAGGGACAGGGGAGAGGCTACACCTTC
d_gene: -; j_gene: TRBJ2-2; abundance: -; v_gene: TRBV6-1; CDR3aa: CASNNQGGSTGELFF; CDR3nt: TGTGCCAGCAATAACCAGGGGGGTAGCACCGGGGAGCTGTTTTTT
d_gene: TRBD1; j_gene: TRBJ2-1; abundance: -; v_gene: TRBV23-1; CDR3aa: CASKEKGRDRVNEQFF; CDR3nt: TGCGCCAGCAAGGAGAAGGGGAGGGACAGGGTTAATGAGCAGTTCTTC
d_gene: -; j_gene: TRBJ2-3; abundance: -; v_gene: TRBV29-1; CDR3aa: CSVASGAGRTDTQYF; CDR3nt: TGCAGCGTCGCAAGTGGCGCGGGGCGCACAGATACGCAGTATTTT
d_gene: -; j_gene: TRBJ1-2; abundance: -; v_gene: TRBV7-2; CDR3aa: CASSLDSRVYGYTF; CDR3nt: TGTGCCAGCAGCTTAGATTCCAGGGTCTATGGCTACACCTTC
d_gene: -; j_gene: TRBJ1-1; abundance: -; v_gene: TRBV2; CDR3aa: CASSDRGGNPEAFF; CDR3nt: TGTGCCAGCAGTGACAGGGGAGGGAATCCTGAAGCTTTCTTT
d_gene: -; j_gene: TRBJ2-7; abundance: -; v_gene: TRBV5-4; CDR3aa: CASSLDSPGYEQYF; CDR3nt: TGTGCCAGCAGCTTGGATAGCCCGGGGTACGAGCAGTACTTC
d_gene: -; j_gene: TRBJ1-2; abundance: -; v_gene: TRBV21-1; CDR3aa: CASSKGGSAAIYGYTF; CDR3nt: TGTGCCAGCAGCAAAGGGGGCTCGGCAGCCATCTATGGCTACACCTTC
d_gene: TRBD1; j_gene: TRBJ2-1; abundance: -; v_gene: TRBV2; CDR3aa: CASSMRGPYNEQFF; CDR3nt: TGTGCCAGCAGTATGAGGGGGCCCTACAATGAGCAGTTCTTC
d_gene: -; j_gene: TRBJ1-5; abundance: few; v_gene: TRBV28; CDR3aa: CASSLTVSNQPQHF; CDR3nt: TGTGCCAGCAGCTTGACAGTTAGCAATCAGCCCCAGCATTTT
d_gene: -; j_gene: TRBJ1-1; abundance: -; v_gene: TRBV27; CDR3aa: CASSSGQRQAFF; CDR3nt: TGTGCCAGCAGTTCAGGACAGCGACAAGCTTTCTTT
d_gene: -; j_gene: TRBJ1-4; abundance: -; v_gene: TRBV5-8; CDR3aa: CASSPRDSTNEKLFF; CDR3nt: TGTGCCAGCAGCCCGAGGGATTCAACTAATGAAAAACTGTTTTTT
d_gene: -; j_gene: TRBJ1-6; abundance: -; v_gene: TRBV6-6; CDR3aa: CASSSRQDGGSPLHF; CDR3nt: TGTGCCAGCAGTTCCCGACAGGATGGGGGTTCACCCCTCCACTTT
d_gene: -; j_gene: TRBJ2-7; abundance: few; v_gene: TRBV5-4; CDR3aa: CASSLGQGPYEQYF; CDR3nt: TGTGCCAGCAGCTTGGGGCAGGGTCCCTACGAGCAGTACTTC
d_gene: TRBD2; j_gene: TRBJ2-7; abundance: -; v_gene: TRBV30; CDR3aa: CAWGLAGSLSYEQYF; CDR3nt: TGTGCCTGGGGACTAGCGGGGTCCCTTTCCTACGAGCAGTACTTC
d_gene: TRBD1; j_gene: TRBJ2-7; abundance: -; v_gene: TRBV13; CDR3aa: CASSLGGTGGGQQYF; CDR3nt: TGTGCCAGCAGCTTAGGGGGGACAGGGGGGGGACAGCAGTACTTC
d_gene: -; j_gene: TRBJ2-3; abundance: -; v_gene: TRBV30; CDR3aa: CAWAGLQSTDTQYF; CDR3nt: TGTGCCTGGGCCGGACTCCAAAGCACAGATACGCAGTATTTT
d_gene: -; j_gene: TRBJ1-5; abundance: -; v_gene: TRBV2; CDR3aa: CASRATGFNQPQHF; CDR3nt: TGTGCCAGCAGGGCCACAGGGTTCAATCAGCCCCAGCATTTT
d_gene: -; j_gene: TRBJ1-1; abundance: -; v_gene: TRBV6-1; CDR3aa: CASSEPSRGWGNTEAFF; CDR3nt: TGTGCCAGCAGTGAACCGAGCAGGGGCTGGGGGAACACTGAAGCTTTCTTT
d_gene: -; j_gene: TRBJ2-7; abundance: -; v_gene: TRBV28; CDR3aa: CASSSPLGRLVPLGEQYF; CDR3nt: TGTGCCAGCAGTTCCCCCCTGGGGAGACTAGTTCCTCTAGGGGAGCAGTACTTC
d_gene: TRBD1; j_gene: TRBJ1-2; abundance: -; v_gene: TRBV28; CDR3aa: CASSFPGQGYGYTF; CDR3nt: TGTGCCAGCAGTTTCCCCGGACAGGGCTATGGCTACACCTTC
d_gene: TRBD1; j_gene: TRBJ2-2; abundance: -; v_gene: TRBV5-1; CDR3aa: CASSRTGAGNTGELFF; CDR3nt: TGCGCCAGCAGCCGGACAGGGGCCGGGAACACCGGGGAGCTGTTTTTT
d_gene: TRBD1; j_gene: TRBJ1-5; abundance: once; v_gene: TRBV5-5; CDR3aa: CASSISGTGLQPQHF; CDR3nt: TGTGCCAGCAGCATTTCCGGGACAGGGCTACAGCCCCAGCATTTT
d_gene: -; j_gene: TRBJ1-2; abundance: -; v_gene: TRBV6-1; CDR3aa: CASSEIGAGLYGYTF; CDR3nt: TGTGCCAGCAGTGAAATTGGGGCAGGGCTTTATGGCTACACCTTC
d_gene: TRBD1; j_gene: TRBJ1-4; abundance: -; v_gene: TRBV13; CDR3aa: CASSLEVTGGKTNEKLFF; CDR3nt: TGTGCCAGCAGCTTAGAAGTAACAGGGGGCAAAACTAATGAAAAACTGTTTTTT
d_gene: -; j_gene: TRBJ2-3; abundance: -; v_gene: TRBV10-3; CDR3aa: CAIAPRGVLGADTQYF; CDR3nt: TGTGCCATCGCTCCCAGGGGGGTTTTGGGGGCAGATACGCAGTATTTT
d_gene: -; j_gene: TRBJ1-2; abundance: once; v_gene: TRBV13; CDR3aa: CASSLRGADYGYTF; CDR3nt: TGTGCCAGCAGCTTACGGGGGGCAGACTATGGCTACACCTTC
d_gene: -; j_gene: TRBJ1-2; abundance: -; v_gene: TRBV28; CDR3aa: CASRLDSRNYGYTF; CDR3nt: TGTGCCAGCAGACTCGACAGCCGAAACTATGGCTACACCTTC
d_gene: -; j_gene: TRBJ2-1; abundance: -; v_gene: TRBV9; CDR3aa: CASSGVGGTEDNEQFF; CDR3nt: TGTGCCAGCTCCGGGGTTGGGGGGACAGAAGACAATGAGCAGTTCTTC
d_gene: -; j_gene: TRBJ2-7; abundance: -; v_gene: TRBV6-5; CDR3aa: CASSGTGVSYEQYF; CDR3nt: TGTGCCAGCAGTGGGACGGGAGTCTCCTACGAGCAGTACTTC
d_gene: -; j_gene: TRBJ2-5; abundance: -; v_gene: TRBV5-1; CDR3aa: CASSFEGAETQYF; CDR3nt: TGCGCCAGCAGCTTTGAGGGCGCAGAGACCCAGTACTTC
d_gene: -; j_gene: TRBJ2-7; abundance: -; v_gene: TRBV6-5; CDR3aa: CASSTLKGSYEQYF; CDR3nt: TGTGCCAGCAGTACCCTCAAGGGGTCCTACGAGCAGTACTTC
d_gene: TRBD2; j_gene: TRBJ2-7; abundance: -; v_gene: TRBV10-3; CDR3aa: CATISLADEQYF; CDR3nt: TGTGCCACCATCTCACTAGCGGACGAGCAGTACTTC
d_gene: -; j_gene: TRBJ2-3; abundance: -; v_gene: TRBV5-4; CDR3aa: CASSLSGTDTQYF; CDR3nt: TGTGCCAGCAGCTTGTCCGGCACAGATACGCAGTATTTT
d_gene: TRBD1; j_gene: TRBJ1-2; abundance: -; v_gene: TRBV10-3; CDR3aa: CAISESRGVLNYGYTF; CDR3nt: TGTGCCATCAGTGAGTCCAGGGGGGTACTTAACTATGGCTACACCTTC
d_gene: -; j_gene: TRBJ2-6; abundance: -; v_gene: TRBV11-3; CDR3aa: CASSVPLTGSHGANGLTF; CDR3nt: TGTGCCAGCAGCGTACCCCTGACAGGCTCGCATGGGGCCAACGGCCTGACTTTC
d_gene: -; j_gene: TRBJ1-6; abundance: -; v_gene: TRBV28; CDR3aa: CASSLFTTVDSPLHF; CDR3nt: TGTGCCAGCAGTTTATTCACGACAGTTGATTCACCCCTCCACTTT
d_gene: -; j_gene: TRBJ2-7; abundance: -; v_gene: TRBV27; CDR3aa: CASKVRDGLAYEQYF; CDR3nt: TGTGCCAGCAAGGTCCGCGACGGACTTGCCTACGAGCAGTACTTC
d_gene: -; j_gene: TRBJ2-6; abundance: -; v_gene: TRBV27; CDR3aa: CATGGTARSNVLTF; CDR3nt: TGTGCCACGGGGGGGACAGCGCGGTCCAACGTCCTGACTTTC
d_gene: -; j_gene: TRBJ1-1; abundance: -; v_gene: TRBV27; CDR3aa: CASGGQSTEAFF; CDR3nt: TGTGCCAGCGGAGGACAGTCCACTGAAGCTTTCTTT
d_gene: -; j_gene: TRBJ1-2; abundance: -; v_gene: TRBV6-6; CDR3aa: CASTLLEVSGGGYTF; CDR3nt: TGTGCCAGCACCCTTCTGGAGGTCTCGGGGGGAGGCTACACCTTC